Below are 10 T cell receptor beta chains sequenced from a single sample in a study of graft-versus-host responses after intestinal transplantation. Their cognate antigens are unknown. Data came from immunoSEQ multiplex PCR; TCRdb stores just in-frame clones and leaves some out. The profile shows about 73,000 clones, 90% of them singletons. The sequencing used unstimulated CD8+ T cells sorted from spleen or lymph node cells, collected before transplant. Receptor source: a human donor who was the organ donor for an intestinal transplant.

The chain employs TRBV11-2 and TRBJ1-4, with unresolved D. V was trimmed by 0 bases and J by 0 bases, leaving 20 bases between them. This CDR3 spans 20 amino acids. Per the germline V gene, CDR1 is SGHAT and CDR2 is FQNNGV. CDR3 sequence (DNA): TGTGCCAGCAGCTTAGACCCGGCGGGGTGGGGTGATGCAACTAATGAAAAACTGTTTTTT. Translating it yields CASSLDPAGWGDATNEKLFF.

The chain is built from TRBV6-1 and TRBJ1-6; tentatively, D is TRBD1 (5 bases). CDR3 size: 13 residues. Trimming took off 8 bases at V and 7 bases at J, with 12 bases between the two ends. Germline V gene data show CDR1 as MNHNS and CDR2 as SASEGT. The CDR3 loop reads CASSARENSPLHF. The CDR3, as DNA: TGTGCCAGCTCGGCCAGGGAAAATTCACCCCTCCACTTT.

The sample holds a few counts of this clone. The rearrangement joins TRBV7-9 to TRBJ2-7; 8 bases are shared with TRBD2. Germline CDR1 is SEHNR and CDR2 is FQNEAQ (reference sequence). V lost 3 bases, J lost 2 bases, and 3 bases stayed unmatched. This CDR3 has 14 residues. CDR3 coding DNA: TGTGCCAGCAGCTTGGCGGGGGGACCCTACGAGCAGTACGTC. Protein product: CASSLAGGPYEQYV.

The chain links TRBV11-2 to TRBJ2-1; TRBD2 is a possible D gene (5 bases). The CDR3 runs to 15 residues. Per the germline V gene, CDR1 is SGHAT and CDR2 is FQNNGV. V was pared by 2 bases and J by 0 bases, with 8 bases between. The CDR3 spells CASSLFRGSYNEQFF. The CDR3 coding sequence is TGTGCCAGCAGCTTATTCCGGGGCTCCTACAATGAGCAGTTCTTC.

The rearrangement links TRBV5-1 to TRBJ2-7; 8 nucleotides agree with TRBD1. Germline V gives CDR1 SGHRS, CDR2 YFSETQ. The CDR3 length is 15 residues. The V segment lost 4 bases and the J segment 1 base; nucleotides outside the gene matches: 7. The CDR3 nucleotides are TGCGCCAGCAGCGCAGGACAGGGTCATTCCTACGAGCAGTACGTC. Protein sequence: CASSAGQGHSYEQYV.

This rearrangement joins TRBV6-5 to TRBJ2-5; no clear D gene. CDR3 length: 15 amino acids. CDR1 MNHEY and CDR2 SVGAGI come from the germline V gene. Trimming pared 0 bases from V and 3 bases from J, leaving 11 bases between. CDR3 sequence: CASSYSGTVKETQYF. The CDR3 DNA reads TGTGCCAGCAGTTACTCAGGAACAGTAAAAGAGACCCAGTACTTC.

This clone occurred once. This chain joins TRBV6-6 and TRBJ1-5; TRBD1 matches 10 bases. The V and J ends lost 0 bases and 10 bases, in that order; junction bases with no gene match: 6. The germline V gene encodes CDR1 MNHNY and CDR2 SVGAGI (reference sequence). This CDR3 region has 15 residues. The CDR3, as DNA: TGTGCCAGCAGTTACTCGAGACAGGGGGCGATCCCCCAGCATTTT. This sequence encodes CASSYSRQGAIPQHF.

V usage is TRBV5-1 and J usage is TRBJ1-2, with 8 bases aligning to TRBD1. V was clipped by 2 bases and J by 8 bases; unmatched bases: 11. CDR1 SGHRS and CDR2 YFSETQ come from the germline V gene. The CDR3 is 15 amino acids. CDR3 region: CASSFDRGSLRGYTF. CDR3 coding DNA: TGCGCCAGCAGCTTTGACAGGGGTTCCCTCCGAGGCTACACCTTC.

V is TRBV29-1 and J is TRBJ2-3, with D possibly TRBD1 on 8 matching bases. The ends were cut back, 3 bases at V and 14 bases at J, with 21 bases in the middle. CDR1 and CDR2 from the germline V gene are SQVTM and ANQGSEA. The CDR3 has 13 residues. CDR3 in amino acids: CSVDGQGGKSRYF. For the CDR3, the DNA is TGCAGCGTTGATGGACAGGGAGGGAAATCGCGGTATTTT.

This chain connects TRBV5-1 to TRBJ1-1; tentative D call: TRBD1 (5 bases). Looked up from germline, CDR1 is SGHRS and CDR2 is YFSETQ. The CDR3 sequence is 15 residues long. Trimming cost V 2 bases and J 8 bases, with 19 bases left between them. The CDR3 DNA follows: TGCGCCAGCAGCTTTGACAGATCTGGGGCGACAGAAGCTTTCTTT. Its protein product is CASSFDRSGATEAFF.